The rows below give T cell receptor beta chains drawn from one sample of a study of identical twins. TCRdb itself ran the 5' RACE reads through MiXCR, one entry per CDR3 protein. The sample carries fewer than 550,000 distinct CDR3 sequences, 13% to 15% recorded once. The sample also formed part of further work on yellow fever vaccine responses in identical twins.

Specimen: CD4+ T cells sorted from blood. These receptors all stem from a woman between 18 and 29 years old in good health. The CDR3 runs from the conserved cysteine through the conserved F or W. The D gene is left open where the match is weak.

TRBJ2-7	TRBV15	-	CATSRDGEAFYEQYF
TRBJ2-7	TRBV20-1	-	CSARTSSYEQYF
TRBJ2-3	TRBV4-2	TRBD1	CASSQDRQGAMSGSKGDTQYF
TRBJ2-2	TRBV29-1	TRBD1	CSVRQGVTGELFF
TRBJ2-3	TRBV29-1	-	CSVGRKATSTDTQYF
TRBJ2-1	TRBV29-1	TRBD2	CSVVSGGAFYNEQFF
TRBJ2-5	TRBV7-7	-	CASSKSGQGGETQYF
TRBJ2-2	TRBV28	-	CATRVTNGELFF
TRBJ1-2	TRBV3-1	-	CASSPTGGKNYGYTF
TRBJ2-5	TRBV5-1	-	CASSLSGRQETQYF